This T cell receptor (beta chain) originates from a study of T and B cells in COVID-19 patients. The V end was cut by 5 bases, the J end by 1 base, with 8 bases between. The CDR3 contains 13 residues. Germline values: CDR1 SGHNT, CDR2 YENEEA. TRB rearrangements were amplified by multiplex PCR with BIOMED2 TRB-A/B primers. One entry per CDR3 protein results from TCRdb running MiXCR on the multiplex PCR reads. This table holds about 21,000 distinct CDR3 sequences, approximately 30% found once. Blood genomic DNA input for TRB amplification was 250-500 ng. Sequenced input: blood. The chain joins TRBV11-3 to TRBJ2-5, with D unclear. The receptor comes from a human donor who had recovered from COVID-19. The CDR3 spells CASSHMVQETQYF. In DNA form, the CDR3 reads TGTGCCAGCAGCCACATGGTCCAAGAGACCCAGTACTTC.